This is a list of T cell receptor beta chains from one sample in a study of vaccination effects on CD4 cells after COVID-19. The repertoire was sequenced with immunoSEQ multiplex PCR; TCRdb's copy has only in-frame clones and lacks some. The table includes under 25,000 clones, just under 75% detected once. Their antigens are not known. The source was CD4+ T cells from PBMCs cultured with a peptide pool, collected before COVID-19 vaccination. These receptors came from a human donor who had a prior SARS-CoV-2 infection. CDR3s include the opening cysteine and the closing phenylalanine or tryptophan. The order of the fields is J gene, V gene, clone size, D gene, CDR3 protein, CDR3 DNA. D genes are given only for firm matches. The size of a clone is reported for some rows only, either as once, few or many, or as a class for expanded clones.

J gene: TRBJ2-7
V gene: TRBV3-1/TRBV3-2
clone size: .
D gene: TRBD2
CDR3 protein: CASSQTWLAGLYEQYF
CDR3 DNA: TGTGCCAGCAGTCAGACTTGGCTAGCGGGCCTCTACGAGCAGTACTTC

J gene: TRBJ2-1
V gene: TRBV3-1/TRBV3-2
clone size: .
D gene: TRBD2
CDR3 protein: CASSHFPGLAGDPNEQFF
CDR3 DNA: TGTGCCAGCAGCCACTTCCCCGGACTAGCGGGGGATCCCAATGAGCAGTTCTTC

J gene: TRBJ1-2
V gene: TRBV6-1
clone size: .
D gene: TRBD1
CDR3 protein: CASSEYRDRGYTF
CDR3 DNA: TGTGCCAGCAGTGAATACAGGGACAGAGGCTACACCTTC

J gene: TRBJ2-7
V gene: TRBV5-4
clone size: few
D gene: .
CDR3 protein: CASSPTLTSSYEQYF
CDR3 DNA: TGTGCCAGCAGCCCGACACTGACAAGCTCCTACGAGCAGTACTTC

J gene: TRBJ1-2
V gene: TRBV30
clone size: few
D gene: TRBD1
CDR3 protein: CAWSFRDRRGYGYTF
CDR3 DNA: TGTGCCTGGAGTTTCCGGGACAGGCGCGGCTATGGCTACACCTTC

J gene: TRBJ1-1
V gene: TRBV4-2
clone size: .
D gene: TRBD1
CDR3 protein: CASSQVSGGHTEAFF
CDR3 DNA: TGTGCCAGCAGCCAAGTTTCAGGGGGACACACTGAAGCTTTCTTT

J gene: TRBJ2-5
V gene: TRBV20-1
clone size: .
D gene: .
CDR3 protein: CSASQGGTETQYF
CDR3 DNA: TGCAGTGCTAGTCAAGGGGGTACGGAGACCCAGTACTTC

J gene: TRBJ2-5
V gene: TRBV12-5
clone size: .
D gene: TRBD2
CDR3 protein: CASGLGSSGSETQYF
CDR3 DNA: TGTGCTAGTGGTTTGGGGTCTAGCGGGAGTGAGACCCAGTACTTC

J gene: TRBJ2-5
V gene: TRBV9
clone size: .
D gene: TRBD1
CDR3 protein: CASSVGGTEETQYF
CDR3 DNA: TGTGCCAGCAGCGTAGGGGGGACAGAAGAGACCCAGTACTTC

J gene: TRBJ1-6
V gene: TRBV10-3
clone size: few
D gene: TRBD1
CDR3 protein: CAIPRTGWNSPLHF
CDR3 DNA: TGTGCCATCCCCCGGACAGGGTGGAATTCACCCCTCCACTTT

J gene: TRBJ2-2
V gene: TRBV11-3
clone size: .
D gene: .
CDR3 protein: CASSSRTRTAGELFF
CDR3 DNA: TGTGCCAGCAGCTCTCGGACTAGGACAGCCGGGGAGCTGTTTTTT

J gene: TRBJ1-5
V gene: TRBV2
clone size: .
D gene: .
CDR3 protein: CASSAGTENQPQHF
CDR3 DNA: TGTGCCAGCAGTGCCGGGACCGAAAATCAGCCCCAGCATTTT

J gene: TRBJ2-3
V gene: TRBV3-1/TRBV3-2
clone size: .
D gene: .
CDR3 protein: CASSQAGTYTDTQYF
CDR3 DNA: TGTGCCAGCAGCCAAGCCGGGACATACACAGATACGCAGTATTTT

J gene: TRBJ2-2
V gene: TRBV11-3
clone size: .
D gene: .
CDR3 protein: CASSLTGELFF
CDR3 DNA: TGTGCCAGCAGCTTAACCGGGGAGCTGTTTTTT

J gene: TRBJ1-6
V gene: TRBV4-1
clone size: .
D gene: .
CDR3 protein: CASSQVRPNSPLHF
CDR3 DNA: TGCGCCAGCAGCCAAGTACGGCCGAATTCACCCCTCCACTTT

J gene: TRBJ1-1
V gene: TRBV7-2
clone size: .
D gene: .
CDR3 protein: CASRWDTTAEAFF
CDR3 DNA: TGTGCCAGCAGATGGGACACCACCGCTGAAGCTTTCTTT

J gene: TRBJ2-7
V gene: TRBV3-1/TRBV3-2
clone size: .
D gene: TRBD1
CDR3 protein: CASSPGDRDSDYEQYF
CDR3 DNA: TGTGCCAGCAGCCCAGGGGACCGGGACAGTGACTACGAGCAGTACTTC

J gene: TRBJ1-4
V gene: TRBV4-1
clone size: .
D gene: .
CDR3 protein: CASSQDVQTGRDEKLFF
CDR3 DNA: TGCGCCAGCAGCCAAGATGTCCAGACGGGGAGAGATGAAAAACTGTTTTTT

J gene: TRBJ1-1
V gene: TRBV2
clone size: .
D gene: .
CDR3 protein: CASSGRSDEAFF
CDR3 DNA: TGTGCCAGCAGTGGAAGGTCGGATGAAGCTTTCTTT

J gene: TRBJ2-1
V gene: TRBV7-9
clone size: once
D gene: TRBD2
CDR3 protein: CASSPTSGRANEQFF
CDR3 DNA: TGTGCCAGCAGCCCGACTAGCGGGAGGGCGAATGAGCAGTTCTTC

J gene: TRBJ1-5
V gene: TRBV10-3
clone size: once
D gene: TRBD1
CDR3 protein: CAISGDSDQPQHF
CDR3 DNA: TGTGCCATCAGTGGGGACAGCGATCAGCCCCAGCATTTT

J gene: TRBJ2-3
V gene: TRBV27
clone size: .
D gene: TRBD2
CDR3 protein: CASKLAGVVVGRDTQYF
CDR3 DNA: TGTGCCAGCAAGCTAGCGGGAGTGGTCGTAGGGAGAGATACGCAGTATTTT

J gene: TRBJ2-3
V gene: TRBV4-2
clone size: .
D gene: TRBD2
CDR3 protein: CASSQETTSGSTDTQYF
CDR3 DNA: TGTGCCAGCAGCCAAGAAACGACTAGCGGAAGCACAGATACGCAGTATTTT

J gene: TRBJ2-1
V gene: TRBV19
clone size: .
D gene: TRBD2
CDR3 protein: CASRGHAASGWGTFDEQFF
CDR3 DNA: TGTGCCAGTAGGGGGCACGCGGCTAGCGGGTGGGGGACCTTTGATGAGCAGTTCTTC

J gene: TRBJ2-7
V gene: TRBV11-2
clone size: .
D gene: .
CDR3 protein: CASSLGHLSHEQYF
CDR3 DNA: TGTGCCAGCAGCTTAGGACACCTTAGCCACGAGCAGTACTTC

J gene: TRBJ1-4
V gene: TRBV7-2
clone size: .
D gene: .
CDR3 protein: CASNTGFGNEKLFF
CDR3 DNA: TGTGCCAGCAACACAGGGTTTGGTAATGAAAAACTGTTTTTT

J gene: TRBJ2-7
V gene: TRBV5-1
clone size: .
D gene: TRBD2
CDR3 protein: CASSPAGGLAGYEQYF
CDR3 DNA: TGCGCCAGCAGCCCGGCAGGTGGGCTAGCGGGGTACGAGCAGTACTTC

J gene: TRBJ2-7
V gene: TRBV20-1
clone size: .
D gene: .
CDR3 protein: CSARDVGSQYF
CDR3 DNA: TGCAGTGCTAGAGATGTGGGCAGTCAGTACTTC

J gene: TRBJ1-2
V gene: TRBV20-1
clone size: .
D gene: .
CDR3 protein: CSASGQGHLGGYTF
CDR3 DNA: TGCAGTGCTAGTGGCCAGGGACATTTGGGAGGCTACACCTTC

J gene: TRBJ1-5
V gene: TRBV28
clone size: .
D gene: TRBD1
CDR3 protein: CASSLRPGQGSRQPQHF
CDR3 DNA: TGTGCCAGCAGTTTACGTCCGGGACAGGGTTCTCGTCAGCCCCAGCATTTT

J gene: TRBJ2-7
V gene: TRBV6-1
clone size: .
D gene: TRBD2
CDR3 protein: CASSARGGAGAGEQYF
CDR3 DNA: TGTGCCAGCAGTGCCCGGGGGGGAGCGGGAGCTGGCGAGCAGTACTTC

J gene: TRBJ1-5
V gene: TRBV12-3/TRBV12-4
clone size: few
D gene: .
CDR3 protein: CASRGDSNQPQHF
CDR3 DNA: TGTGCCAGCAGGGGGGACAGCAATCAGCCCCAGCATTTT

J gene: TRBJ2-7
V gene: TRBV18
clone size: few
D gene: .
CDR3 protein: CASSPDWRGDSYEQYF
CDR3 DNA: TGTGCCAGCTCACCGGACTGGAGGGGGGACTCCTACGAGCAGTACTTC

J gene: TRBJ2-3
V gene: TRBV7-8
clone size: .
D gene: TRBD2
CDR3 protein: CASSRVLAGPLGTQYF
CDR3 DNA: TGTGCCAGCAGCCGAGTGCTAGCGGGGCCATTGGGTACGCAGTATTTT

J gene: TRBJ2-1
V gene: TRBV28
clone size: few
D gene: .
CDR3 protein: CASTASGNEQFF
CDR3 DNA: TGTGCCAGCACTGCCAGTGGGAATGAGCAGTTCTTC

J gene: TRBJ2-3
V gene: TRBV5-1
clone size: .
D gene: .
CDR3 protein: CASRRGVITDTQYF
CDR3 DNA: TGCGCCAGCAGGCGTGGGGTCATCACAGATACGCAGTATTTT

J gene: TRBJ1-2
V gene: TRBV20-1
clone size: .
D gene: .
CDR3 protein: CSAGGAEGYTF
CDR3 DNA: TGCAGTGCCGGGGGGGCTGAGGGCTACACCTTC

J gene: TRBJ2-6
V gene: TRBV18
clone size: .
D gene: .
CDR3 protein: CASSPVGVEGANVLTF
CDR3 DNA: TGTGCCAGCTCACCTGTAGGGGTCGAAGGGGCCAACGTCCTGACTTTC

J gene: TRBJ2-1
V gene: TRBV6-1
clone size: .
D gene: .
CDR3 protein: CASSERANYNEQFF
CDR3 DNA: TGTGCCAGCAGTGAAAGGGCCAACTACAATGAGCAGTTCTTC

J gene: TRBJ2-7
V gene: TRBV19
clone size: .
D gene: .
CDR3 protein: CASRTGAPLYEQYF
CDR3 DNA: TGTGCCAGTAGAACGGGGGCGCCTCTCTACGAGCAGTACTTC

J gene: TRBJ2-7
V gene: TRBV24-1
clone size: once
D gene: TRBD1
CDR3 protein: CATSDQPGGEQYF
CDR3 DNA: TGTGCCACCAGTGATCAACCAGGGGGCGAGCAGTACTTC

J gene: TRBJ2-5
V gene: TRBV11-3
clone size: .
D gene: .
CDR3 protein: CASSLEGRGETQYF
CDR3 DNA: TGTGCCAGCAGCTTAGAGGGCAGGGGAGAGACCCAGTACTTC

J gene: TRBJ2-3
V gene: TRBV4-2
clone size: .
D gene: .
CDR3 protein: CASSLGMSPSTDTQYF
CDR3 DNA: TGTGCCAGCAGCCTCGGGATGAGTCCTAGCACAGATACGCAGTATTTT

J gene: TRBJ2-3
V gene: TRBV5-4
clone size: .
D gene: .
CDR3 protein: CASSLVPGAQYF
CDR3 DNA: TGTGCCAGCAGCTTGGTCCCCGGGGCGCAGTATTTT

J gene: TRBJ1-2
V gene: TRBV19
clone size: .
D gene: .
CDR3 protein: CASSIFGAGSYGYTF
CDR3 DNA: TGTGCCAGTAGTATCTTCGGGGCCGGTAGCTATGGCTACACCTTC

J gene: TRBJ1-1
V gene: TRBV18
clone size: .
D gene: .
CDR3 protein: CASSPFGSMNTEAFF
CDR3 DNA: TGTGCCAGCTCACCATTTGGGTCTATGAACACTGAAGCTTTCTTT

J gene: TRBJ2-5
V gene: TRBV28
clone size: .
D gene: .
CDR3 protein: CASSLGGKETQYF
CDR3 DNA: TGTGCCAGCAGTTTGGGAGGAAAAGAGACCCAGTACTTC

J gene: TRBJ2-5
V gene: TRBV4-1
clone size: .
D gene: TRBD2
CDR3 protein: CASSPGTSGGASYFETQYF
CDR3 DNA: TGCGCCAGCAGCCCTGGGACTAGCGGGGGGGCTTCATACTTTGAGACCCAGTACTTC

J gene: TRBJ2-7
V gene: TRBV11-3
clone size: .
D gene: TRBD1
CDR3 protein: CASSHWDSFEQYF
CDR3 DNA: TGTGCCAGCAGCCATTGGGACAGTTTCGAGCAGTACTTC

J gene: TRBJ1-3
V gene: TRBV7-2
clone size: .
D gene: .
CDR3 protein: CASSATFGQPGNTIYF
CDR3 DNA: TGTGCCAGCAGCGCCACCTTTGGACAGCCTGGAAACACCATATATTTT

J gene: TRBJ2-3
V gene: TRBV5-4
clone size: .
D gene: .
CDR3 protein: CASSRDLQQDTQYF
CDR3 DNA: TGTGCCAGCAGCCGGGACTTGCAACAAGATACGCAGTATTTT

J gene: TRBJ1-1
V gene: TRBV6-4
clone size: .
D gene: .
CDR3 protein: CASASDGQGRVEAFF
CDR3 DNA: TGTGCCAGCGCGTCGGATGGGCAGGGACGGGTTGAAGCTTTCTTT

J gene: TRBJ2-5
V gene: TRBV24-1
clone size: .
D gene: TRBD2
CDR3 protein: CATSGHPTGGFQETQYF
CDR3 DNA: TGTGCCACCAGTGGTCACCCCACGGGGGGGTTTCAAGAGACCCAGTACTTC

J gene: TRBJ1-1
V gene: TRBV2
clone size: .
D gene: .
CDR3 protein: CASNREVNTEAFF
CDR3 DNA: TGTGCCAGCAACCGGGAGGTGAACACTGAAGCTTTCTTT

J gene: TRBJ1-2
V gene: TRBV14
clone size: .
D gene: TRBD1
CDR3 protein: CASSTMTGEGYTF
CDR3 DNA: TGTGCCAGCAGCACAATGACAGGGGAAGGCTACACCTTC

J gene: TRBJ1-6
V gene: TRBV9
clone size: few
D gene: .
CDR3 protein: CASSAGAKGTLHF
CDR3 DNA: TGTGCCAGCAGCGCCGGGGCGAAGGGAACCCTCCACTTT

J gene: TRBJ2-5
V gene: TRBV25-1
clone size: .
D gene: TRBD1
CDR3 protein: CASSGWTGQETQYF
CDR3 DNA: TGTGCCAGCAGTGGATGGACAGGCCAAGAGACCCAGTACTTC

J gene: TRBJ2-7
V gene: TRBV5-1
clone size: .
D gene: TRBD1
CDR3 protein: CASSWTGVYEQYF
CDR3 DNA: TGCGCCAGCAGCTGGACAGGGGTCTACGAGCAGTACTTC

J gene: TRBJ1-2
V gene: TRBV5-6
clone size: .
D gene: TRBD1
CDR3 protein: CASTSQGQGAFGYTF
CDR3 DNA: TGTGCCAGCACCTCTCAGGGACAGGGGGCTTTCGGCTACACCTTC

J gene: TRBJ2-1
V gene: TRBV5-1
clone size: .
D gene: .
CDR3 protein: CASSFTPSGLHNEQFF
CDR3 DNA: TGCGCCAGCAGCTTCACGCCCAGCGGTCTGCACAATGAGCAGTTCTTC